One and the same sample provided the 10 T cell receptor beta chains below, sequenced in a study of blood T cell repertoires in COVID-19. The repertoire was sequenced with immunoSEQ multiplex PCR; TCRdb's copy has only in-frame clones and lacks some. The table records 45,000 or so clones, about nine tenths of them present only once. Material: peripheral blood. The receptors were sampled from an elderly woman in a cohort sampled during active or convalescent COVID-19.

CDR3 residues: CASSPSGIPYNEQFF. The CDR3, as DNA: TGTGCCAGCTCACCTTCAGGGATCCCCTACAATGAGCAGTTCTTC. The V call is TRBV18, the J call TRBJ2-1, with a weak D call TRBD1 (5 bases). From germline, CDR1 is KGHSH and CDR2 LQKENI. The CDR3 contains 15 residues. Trimming removed 3 bases at V and 2 bases at J, with 11 bases between.

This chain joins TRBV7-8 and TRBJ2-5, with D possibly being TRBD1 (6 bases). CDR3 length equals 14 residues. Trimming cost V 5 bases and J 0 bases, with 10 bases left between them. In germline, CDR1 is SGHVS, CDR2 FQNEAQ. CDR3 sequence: CASSRDRNQETQYF. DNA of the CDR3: TGTGCCAGCAGCCGAGACAGGAACCAAGAGACCCAGTACTTC.

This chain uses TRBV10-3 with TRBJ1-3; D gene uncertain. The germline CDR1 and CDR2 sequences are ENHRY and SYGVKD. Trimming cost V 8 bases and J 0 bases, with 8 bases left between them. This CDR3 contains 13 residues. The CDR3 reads CAIGRSSGNTIYF. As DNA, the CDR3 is TGTGCCATCGGGAGGAGCTCTGGAAACACCATATATTTT.

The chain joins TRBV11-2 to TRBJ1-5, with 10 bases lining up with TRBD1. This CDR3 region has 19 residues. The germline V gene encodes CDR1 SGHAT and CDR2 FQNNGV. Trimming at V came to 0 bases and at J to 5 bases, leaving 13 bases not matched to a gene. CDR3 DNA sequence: TGTGCCAGCAGCTTAGATCGTACTCTGGGACAGGGGTGGCATCAGCCCCAGCATTTT. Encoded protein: CASSLDRTLGQGWHQPQHF.

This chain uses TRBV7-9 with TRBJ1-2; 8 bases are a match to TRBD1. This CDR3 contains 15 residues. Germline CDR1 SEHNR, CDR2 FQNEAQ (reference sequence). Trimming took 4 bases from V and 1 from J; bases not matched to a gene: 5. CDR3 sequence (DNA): TGTGCCAGCAGCTATTCGGACAGGGTTAACTATGGCTACACCTTC. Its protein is CASSYSDRVNYGYTF.

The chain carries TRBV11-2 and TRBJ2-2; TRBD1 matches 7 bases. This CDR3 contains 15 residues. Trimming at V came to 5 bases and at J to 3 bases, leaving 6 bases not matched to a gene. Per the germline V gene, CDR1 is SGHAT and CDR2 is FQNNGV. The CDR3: CASSPNTGDTGELFF. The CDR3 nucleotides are TGTGCCAGCAGCCCCAACACAGGGGACACCGGGGAGCTGTTTTTT. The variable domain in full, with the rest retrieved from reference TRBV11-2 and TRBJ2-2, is EAGVAQSPRYKIIEKRQSVAFWCNPISGHATLYWYQQILGQGPKLLIQFQNNGVVDDSQLPKDRFSAERLKGVDSTLKIQPAKLEDSAVYLCASSPNTGDTGELFFGEGSRLTVL.

CDR3 DNA: TGTGCCAGTAGTACGAGGGGGCCTGAAGCTTTCTTT. It codes for CASSTRGPEAFF. This chain joins TRBV19 and TRBJ1-1; TRBD1 matches at 7 bases. The CDR3 has 12 amino acids. Per germline, CDR1 LNHDA and CDR2 SQIVND (reference sequence). After removal of 4 bases from V and 6 bases from J, the junction contained 2 bases not matched to a gene.

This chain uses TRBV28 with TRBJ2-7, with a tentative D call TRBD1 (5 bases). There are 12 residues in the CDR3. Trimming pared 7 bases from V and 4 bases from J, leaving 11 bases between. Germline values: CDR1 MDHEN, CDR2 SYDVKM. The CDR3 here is CASTTQGYEQYF. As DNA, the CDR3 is TGTGCCAGCACAACCCAGGGTTACGAGCAGTACTTC.

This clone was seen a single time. The chain's CDR3 is CASSPNFDNYGYTF. The CDR3 nucleotides read TGCGCCAGCAGCCCCAACTTTGATAACTATGGCTACACCTTC. J is TRBJ1-2 and V is TRBV5-1; no reliable D call. There are 14 residues in the CDR3. The V and J ends lost 4 bases and 1 base respectively, with 11 bases between them. Germline lookup yields CDR1 SGHRS and CDR2 YFSETQ. Full variable domain (remainder filled in from reference TRBV5-1 and TRBJ1-2): KAGVTQTPRYLIKTRGQQVTLSCSPISGHRSVSWYQQTPGQGLQFLFEYFSETQRNKGNFPGRFSGRQFSNSRSEMNVSTLELGDSALYLCASSPNFDNYGYTFGSGTRLTVV.

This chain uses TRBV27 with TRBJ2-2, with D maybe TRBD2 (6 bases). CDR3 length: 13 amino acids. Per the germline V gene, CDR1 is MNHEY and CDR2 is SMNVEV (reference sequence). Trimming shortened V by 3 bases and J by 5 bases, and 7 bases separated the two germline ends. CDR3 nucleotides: TGTGCCAGCAGTTTCGGACTAACCGGGGAGCTGTTTTTT. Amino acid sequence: CASSFGLTGELFF.